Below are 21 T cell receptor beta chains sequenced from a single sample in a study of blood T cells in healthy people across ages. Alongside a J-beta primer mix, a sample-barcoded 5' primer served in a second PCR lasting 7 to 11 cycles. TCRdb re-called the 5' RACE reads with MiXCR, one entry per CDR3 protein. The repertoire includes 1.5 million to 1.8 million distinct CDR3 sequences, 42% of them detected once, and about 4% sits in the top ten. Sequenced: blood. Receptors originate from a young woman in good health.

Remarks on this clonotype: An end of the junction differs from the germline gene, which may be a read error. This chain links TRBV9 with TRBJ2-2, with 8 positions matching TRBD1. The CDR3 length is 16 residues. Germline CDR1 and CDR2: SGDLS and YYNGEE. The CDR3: CASSVAGGANAGELFF. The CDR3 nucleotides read TGTGCCAGCAGCGTAGCAGGGGGCGCGAACGCCGGGGAGCTGTTTTTT.

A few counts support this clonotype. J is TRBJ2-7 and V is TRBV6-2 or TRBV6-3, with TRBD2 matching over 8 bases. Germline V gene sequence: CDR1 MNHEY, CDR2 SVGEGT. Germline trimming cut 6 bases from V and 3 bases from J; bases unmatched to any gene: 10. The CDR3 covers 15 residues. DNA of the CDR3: TGTGCCAGCAGGTCTCAACTAGCGGTCGACTACGAGCAGTACTTC. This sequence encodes CASRSQLAVDYEQYF.

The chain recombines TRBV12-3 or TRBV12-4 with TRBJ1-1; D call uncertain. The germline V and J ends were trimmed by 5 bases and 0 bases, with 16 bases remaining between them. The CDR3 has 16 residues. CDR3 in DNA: TGTGCCAGCAGTCTTTTCCATGGAGGCCTGAACACTGAAGCTTTCTTT. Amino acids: CASSLFHGGLNTEAFF.

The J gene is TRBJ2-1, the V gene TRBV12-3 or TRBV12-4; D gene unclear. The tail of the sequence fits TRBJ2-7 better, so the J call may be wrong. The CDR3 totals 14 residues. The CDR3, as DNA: TGTGCCAGCACCATAACGAGGCCCCACAATGAGCAGTACTTC. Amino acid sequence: CASTITRPHNEQYF.

CDR3 in DNA: TGTGCCAGCGTCCAGAACACCGGGGAGCTGTTTTTT. It codes for CASVQNTGELFF. This rearrangement joins TRBV12-3 or TRBV12-4 to TRBJ2-2; D remains unclear. The V end lost 8 bases, the J end lost 1 base, and 5 bases lay between the germline ends. The CDR3 spans 12 residues.

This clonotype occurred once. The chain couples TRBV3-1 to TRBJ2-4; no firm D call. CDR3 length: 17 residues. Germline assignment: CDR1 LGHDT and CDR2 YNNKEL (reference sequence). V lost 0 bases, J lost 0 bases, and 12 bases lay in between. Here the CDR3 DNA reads TGTGCCAGCAGCCAAGATCCCGGCGGAGTAGCCAAAAACATTCAGTACTTC. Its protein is CASSQDPGGVAKNIQYF.

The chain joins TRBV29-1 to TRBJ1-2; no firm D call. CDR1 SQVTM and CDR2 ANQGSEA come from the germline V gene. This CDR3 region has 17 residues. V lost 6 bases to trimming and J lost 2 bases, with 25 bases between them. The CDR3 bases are TGCAGCGTGCCAAATGGCCCCCCAGCTGTTCCGAACTATGGCTACACCTTC. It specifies CSVPNGPPAVPNYGYTF.

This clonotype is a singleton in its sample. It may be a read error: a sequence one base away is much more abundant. CDR3 sequence reads: CASSSPQGVEAGTQYF. The CDR3 DNA follows: TGTGCCAGCAGTAGTCCGCAGGGGGTAGAGGCTGGTACGCAGTATTTT. The chain combines TRBV12-3 or TRBV12-4 with TRBJ2-3, with TRBD1 matching 7 bases. The CDR3 sequence is 16 residues long. The J segment lost 8 bases and the V segment lost 5 bases, leaving 16 bases of the junction unmatched.

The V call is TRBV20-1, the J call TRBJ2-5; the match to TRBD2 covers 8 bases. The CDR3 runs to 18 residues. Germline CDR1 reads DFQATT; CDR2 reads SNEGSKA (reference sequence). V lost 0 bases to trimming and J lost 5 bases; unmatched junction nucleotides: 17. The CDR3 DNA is TGCAGTGCTAGAGATCTCCAGCGGGGGACTAGTATGGGGGAGACCCAGTACTTC. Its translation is CSARDLQRGTSMGETQYF.

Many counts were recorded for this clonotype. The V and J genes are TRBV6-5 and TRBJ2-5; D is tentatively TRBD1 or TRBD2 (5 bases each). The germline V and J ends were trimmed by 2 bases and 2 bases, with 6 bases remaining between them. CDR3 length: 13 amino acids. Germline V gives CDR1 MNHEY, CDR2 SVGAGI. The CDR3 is CASSYGGQETQYF. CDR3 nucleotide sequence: TGTGCCAGCAGTTACGGGGGACAAGAGACCCAGTACTTC.

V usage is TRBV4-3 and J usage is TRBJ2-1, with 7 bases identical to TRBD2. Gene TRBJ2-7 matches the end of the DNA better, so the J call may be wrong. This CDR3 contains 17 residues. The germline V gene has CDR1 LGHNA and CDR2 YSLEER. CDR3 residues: CASSQDLLSGTYNEQYF. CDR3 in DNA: TGCGCCAGCAGCCAAGATCTCCTGAGCGGGACCTACAATGAGCAGTACTTC.

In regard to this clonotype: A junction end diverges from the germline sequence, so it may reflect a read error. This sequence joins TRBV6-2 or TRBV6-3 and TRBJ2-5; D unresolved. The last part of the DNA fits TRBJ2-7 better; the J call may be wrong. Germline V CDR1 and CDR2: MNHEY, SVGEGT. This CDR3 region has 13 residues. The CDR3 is CAISYGLTYEQYF. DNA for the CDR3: TGTGCCATCAGTTACGGGCTGACCTACGAGCAGTACTTC.

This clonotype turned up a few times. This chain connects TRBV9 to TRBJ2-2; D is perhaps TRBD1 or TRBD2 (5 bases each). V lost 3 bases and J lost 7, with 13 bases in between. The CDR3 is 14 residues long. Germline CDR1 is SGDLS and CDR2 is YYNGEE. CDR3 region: CASSGDPSSGELFF. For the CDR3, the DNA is TGTGCCAGCAGCGGGGACCCCTCGAGCGGGGAGCTGTTTTTT.

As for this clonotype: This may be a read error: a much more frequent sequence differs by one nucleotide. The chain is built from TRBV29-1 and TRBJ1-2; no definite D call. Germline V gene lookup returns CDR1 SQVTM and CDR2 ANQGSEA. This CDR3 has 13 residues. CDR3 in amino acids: CSVAAATNHGYTF. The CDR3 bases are TGCAGCGTTGCGGCGGCTACTAACCATGGCTACACCTTC.

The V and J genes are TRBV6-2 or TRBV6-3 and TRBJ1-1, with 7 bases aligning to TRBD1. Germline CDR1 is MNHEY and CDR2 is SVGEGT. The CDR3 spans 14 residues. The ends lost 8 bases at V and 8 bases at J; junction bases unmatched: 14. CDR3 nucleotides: TGTGCCAGCGCGGTTCAGGGGGGTAGGTTGGAAGCTTTCTTT. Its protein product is CASAVQGGRLEAFF.

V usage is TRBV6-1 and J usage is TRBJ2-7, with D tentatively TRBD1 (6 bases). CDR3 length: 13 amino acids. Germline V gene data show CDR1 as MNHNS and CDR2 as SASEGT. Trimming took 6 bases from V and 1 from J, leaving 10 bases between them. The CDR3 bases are TGTGCCAGCAGGGACAGTCGTTCCTACGAGCAGTACTTC. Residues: CASRDSRSYEQYF.

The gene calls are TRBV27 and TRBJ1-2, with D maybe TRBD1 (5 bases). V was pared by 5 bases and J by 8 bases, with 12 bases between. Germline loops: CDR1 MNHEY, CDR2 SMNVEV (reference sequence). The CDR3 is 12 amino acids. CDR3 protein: CASSITGGGYTF. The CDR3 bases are TGTGCCAGCAGTATAACTGGGGGAGGCTACACCTTC.

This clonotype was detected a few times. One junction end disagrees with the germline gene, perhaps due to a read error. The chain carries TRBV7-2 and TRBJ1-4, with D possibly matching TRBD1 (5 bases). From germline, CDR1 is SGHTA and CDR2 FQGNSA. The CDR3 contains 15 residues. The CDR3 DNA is TGTGCCAGCAGCCAAAAGGGACCGGTTAATGAAAAGCTGTTTTTT. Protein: CASSQKGPVNEKLFF.

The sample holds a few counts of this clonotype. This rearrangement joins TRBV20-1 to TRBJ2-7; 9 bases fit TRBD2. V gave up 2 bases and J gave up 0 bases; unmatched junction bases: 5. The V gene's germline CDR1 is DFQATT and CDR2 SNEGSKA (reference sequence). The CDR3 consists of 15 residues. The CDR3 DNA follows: TGCAGTGCTAGATCCCTAGCGGGAAGCTCCTACGAGCAGTACTTC. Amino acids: CSARSLAGSSYEQYF.

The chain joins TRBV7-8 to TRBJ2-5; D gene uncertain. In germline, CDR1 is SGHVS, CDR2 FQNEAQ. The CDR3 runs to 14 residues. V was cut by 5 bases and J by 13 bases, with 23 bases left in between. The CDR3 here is CASSLTRTVIFAYF. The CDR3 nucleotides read TGTGCCAGCAGCCTCACGCGTACGGTTATTTTCGCGTACTTC.

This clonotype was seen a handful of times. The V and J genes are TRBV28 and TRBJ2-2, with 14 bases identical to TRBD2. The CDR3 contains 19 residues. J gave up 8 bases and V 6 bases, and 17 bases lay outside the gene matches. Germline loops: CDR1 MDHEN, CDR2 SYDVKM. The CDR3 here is CASSLTSPGLAGDAGELFF. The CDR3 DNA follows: TGTGCCAGCAGCCTCACTTCCCCGGGACTAGCGGGAGACGCAGGGGAGCTGTTTTTT.